This T cell receptor beta chain was retrieved from a study of early stage breast cancer tumors (dated by TCRdb to about 2017). Turning to the overall study: Of the approximately 15 invasive breast tumors, approximately 11 were found to be estrogen receptor-positive, progesterone receptor-positive and HER2-negative. Of the 12 ER+/PR+/HER2- tumors, eight were classified as invasive ductal carcinomas and four as invasive lobular carcinomas. On average, each sample got 9 to 10-fold read coverage. A total of some 2.6 million templates, representing almost 1,100,000 unique clonotypes, were detected across all samples.

Comments on this clone: The antigen this receptor binds is unknown. Within one base of it there is no much larger clone, and no base qualities were kept.

General study outcomes and caveats: Tumors showed around 2.5-fold higher T cell density and higher clonality than adjacent normal breast tissue. Repertoires from blood and normal breast were more alike than repertoires from blood and tumor, and in about 90% of the 16 patients, comparing each tissue with blood separated tumor from normal. Sequencing bulk genomic DNA from unsorted cells could not capture chain pairing or functional markers like CD4, CD8 and FOXP3. Because the cohort was small, analysis by tumor subtype was not possible. Enriched TCRB sequences shared across patients were found to be mostly commonly generated sequences that were unlikely to play an important role in the tumor microenvironment.

Two independent genomic DNA replicates were amplified for each sample, with around 0.5 ug used for blood and about 1.5 ug for tumor or normal breast. TCRB sequencing of genomic DNA was carried out with the ImmunoSeq Intro kit according to the manufacturer's instructions. Multiplex PCR was run for approximately 29 cycles using proprietary primers and spike-in control sequences for absolute quantification. Single-end 150-bp reads were used to sequence an 87-bp fragment spanning the CDR3 plus the flanking V and J genes. Seven samples, each with two replicates, were multiplexed per lane of an Illumina MiSeq using version 3.0 chemistry. As for how the authors treated the data: The vendor's proprietary pipeline processed the raw data and merged both replicates into a single result for each sample. To define clonotypes, the study grouped productive rearrangements that shared the V-gene family, CDR3 amino acid sequence and J-gene segment. To compute clonality, the normalized Shannon entropy (Pielou evenness) of TCRB abundances was subtracted from 1. To estimate T cell density, the total number of templates was divided by the input cell count, which was inferred from how much DNA went in. Recon was used with default parameters to estimate total repertoire diversity and clonality. A clonotype was considered tumor-enriched if its abundance in tumor exceeded 0.1% and was at least 32-fold higher than its abundance in normal breast. TCRdb took over this immuneACCESS table, retaining in-frame rearrangements with V and J assigned. Such tables are incomplete; in checked studies, under half of the missing clones stem from an unresolved V gene, and the remainder is unexplained. Clonal size and the V and J genes are those of that table, whereas D and trimming came from the DNA. The sample table lists some 32,000 clones, roughly 81% of them with a count of one. The ten largest clones add up to around a tenth of the sample.

Counted from cysteine to phenylalanine, this CDR3 has 14 amino acids. The sequence is cut down to CDR3 DNA, 42 bases in frame from base 1. Based on the germline V gene (reference sequence), the CDR1 and CDR2 sequences are SGHKS and YYEKEE. V and J are truncated by 4 bases and 2 bases respectively, leaving an intervening sequence of 13 bases. Dicing about 20-55 mg of tumor tissue typically gave a DNA yield of more than 2.5 ug. The study profiled bulk TCR beta-chain repertoires in matched peripheral blood, tumor and adjacent normal breast tissue taken from over 15 patients with early-stage breast cancer. Once resection was done, tumor tissue identified by eye was cut out and put into prechilled RNAlater. Tumor tissue (about 20-55 mg) was diced and homogenized in RLTplus buffer with beta-mercaptoethanol and antifoaming agent using a TissueLyser II. The Qiagen AllPrep DNA/RNA Mini kit was used for genomic DNA extraction.

The chain joins TRBV5-5 to TRBJ2-7, with the D gene uncertain. The material sequenced was breast tumor tissue. This TCR derives from a person aged 30 to 39 with breast cancer. Here is the DNA: TGTGCCAGCAGCGTATACACGACCCCCTACGAGCAGTACTTC. This is translated as CASSVYTTPYEQYF.